Listed below are T cell receptor beta chains from one sample, sequenced in a study of T cell responses to AZD1222 COVID-19 vaccine. Profiling relied on immunoSEQ multiplex PCR, and the TCRdb table lists in-frame clones only, not all of them. The repertoire consists of approximately 140,000 clones, with 92% occurring once and the leading ten covering approximately 3.4%. The material was peripheral blood, obtained 28 days after the second AZD1222 dose. The source of these receptors is an adult who received the AZD1222 COVID-19 vaccine. CDR3s leave out the opening cysteine and the closing phenylalanine or tryptophan.

V	J	CDR3
TRBV19	TRBJ2-6	ASIANSGANVLT
TRBV3-1/TRBV3-2	TRBJ2-1	ASSKGPGLAPNEQF
TRBV5-1	TRBJ1-2	ASSHEAPGQVVYGYT
TRBV12-2	TRBJ1-1	ASPTGSSHTEAF
TRBV19	TRBJ1-2	ASSITGTNYGYT
TRBV4-1	TRBJ2-3	ASSQGGESTDTQY
TRBV11-2	TRBJ1-3	ASSSRELGNTIY
TRBV28	TRBJ2-1	ASSIPGLHNEQF
TRBV7-9	TRBJ2-5	ASSLGRGIQETQY
TRBV18	TRBJ1-1	ASSPPARQQNTEAF
TRBV5-4	TRBJ1-2	ASSLGRVNDGYT
TRBV12-3/TRBV12-4	TRBJ1-2	ASSSGYGYT
TRBV7-2	TRBJ1-5	ASSPPGGREAQH
TRBV11-2	TRBJ2-7	ASSPTFGSYEQY
TRBV6-2/TRBV6-3	TRBJ2-7	ASSYSSREAYEQY
TRBV6-2/TRBV6-3	TRBJ2-1	ASSLDILGPYNEQF
TRBV7-2	TRBJ1-2	ASSLGRDRGYT
TRBV30	TRBJ2-3	AWSVVGGGTQY
TRBV19	TRBJ2-5	ASSIDGQETQY
TRBV28	TRBJ1-4	ASSRSRNEKLF
TRBV7-9	TRBJ1-2	ASVFPVKIQGVDYGYT
TRBV3-1/TRBV3-2	TRBJ2-7	ASSASGTGGSYEQY
TRBV30	TRBJ2-5	AWSESASTQY
TRBV28	TRBJ2-7	ASSHTRQGGYEQY
TRBV11-2	TRBJ1-1	ASSRTGANTEAF
TRBV28	TRBJ2-7	ASSSWGRDRKDYEQY
TRBV15	TRBJ2-7	ATSRDRGSGSSYEQY
TRBV3-1/TRBV3-2	TRBJ2-1	ASSPAFNEQF
TRBV30	TRBJ1-2	AWSAGTPNGYT
TRBV7-2	TRBJ2-3	ASSLLAGGPLGSTDTQY
TRBV6-5	TRBJ1-1	ASSYSGGARDTEAF
TRBV11-2	TRBJ2-5	ASSFTGGTLETQY
TRBV19	TRBJ2-1	ASSTYTSGGYNEQF
TRBV30	TRBJ1-3	AWSAGSQIY
TRBV6-2/TRBV6-3	TRBJ2-5	ASSYRRGTSPYLPQY
TRBV9	TRBJ2-7	ASSVGPANSYEQY
TRBV28	TRBJ1-6	ASSTPTALDSPLH
TRBV5-1	TRBJ2-5	ASSLANQETQY
TRBV7-8	TRBJ2-7	ASSGGQVYEQY
TRBV7-2	TRBJ2-7	ASSSEPGLAGGYEQY
TRBV19	TRBJ2-1	ASSIPPPGVYNEQF
TRBV28	TRBJ1-6	ASSLRTNNPTFFLPLH
TRBV4-1	TRBJ2-1	ASSQERGSEQF
TRBV11-2	TRBJ2-1	ASSKTSGKGNEQF
TRBV4-1	TRBJ2-7	ASSWGERSYEQY
TRBV7-9	TRBJ2-7	ASSPGTDYEQY
TRBV30	TRBJ1-2	AWSIPSGYGYT
TRBV5-1	TRBJ1-1	ASSLVGGTSTEAF
TRBV29-1	TRBJ1-2	SAPGYEGGGYT
TRBV9	TRBJ2-3	ASTGSQNQDTQY
TRBV27	TRBJ1-3	ASSSAWDSGNTIY
TRBV30	TRBJ2-5	AWRQPGTGETQY
TRBV19	TRBJ2-7	ASSLGLPYEQY
TRBV21-1	TRBJ1-2	ASIPLRDRFYGYT
TRBV28	TRBJ1-2	ASSPRGRANYGYT